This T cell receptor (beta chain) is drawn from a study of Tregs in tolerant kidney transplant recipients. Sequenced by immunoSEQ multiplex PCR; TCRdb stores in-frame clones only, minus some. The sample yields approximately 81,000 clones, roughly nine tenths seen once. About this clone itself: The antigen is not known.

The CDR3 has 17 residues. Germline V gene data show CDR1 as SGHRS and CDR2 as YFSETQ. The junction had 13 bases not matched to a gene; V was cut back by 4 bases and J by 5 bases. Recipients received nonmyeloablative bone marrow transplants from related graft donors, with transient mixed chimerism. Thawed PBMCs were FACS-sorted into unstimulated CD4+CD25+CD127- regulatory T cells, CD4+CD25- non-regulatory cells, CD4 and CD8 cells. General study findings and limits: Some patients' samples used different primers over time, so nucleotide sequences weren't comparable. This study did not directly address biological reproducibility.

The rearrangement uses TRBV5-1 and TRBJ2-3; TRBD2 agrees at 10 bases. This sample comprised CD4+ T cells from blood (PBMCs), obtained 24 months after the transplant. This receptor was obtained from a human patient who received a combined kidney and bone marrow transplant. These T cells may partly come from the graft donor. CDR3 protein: CASSATSGTPSGDTQYF. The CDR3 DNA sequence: TGCGCCAGCAGCGCCACTAGCGGGACCCCAAGCGGAGATACGCAGTATTTT.